This T cell receptor beta chain is drawn from a study of shared clonotypes between healthy human individuals (dated by TCRdb to 2019 to 2021). Looking at the study overall: The cohort comprised two women and a few men aged 18 to 49 years. Per donor, three plates each were used for CD4 naive and CD4 memory, two for CD8 naive, and one for CD8 memory. To estimate repertoire size and how much clonotype sharing occurs between individuals, the study deeply sequenced the blood TCR repertoires of several healthy adults. To increase sequencing depth and limit assay-specific biases, different laboratories used diverse techniques to prepare libraries and sequence TCR repertoires. Between about 0.94 and 8.9 billion PBMCs per donor were obtained by leukapheresis.

Here is what the overall study found, with its caveats: Only blood was sampled, and tissue TCR repertoires likely differ from those in blood. Around 5% of naive CD4, around 3.6% of naive CD8, 2.3% of memory CD4, and approximately 0.4% of memory CD8 clonotypes were shared across several donors. Based on pairwise subsampling, the degree of clonotype sharing among donors was expected to be affected by sequencing depth. Compared with non-shared clonotypes, the clonotypes found in all four sorted-subset donors had higher generation probabilities. Naive subsets generally had larger estimated clonotype richness than memory subsets did. Even with the large sequencing depth, rarefaction of the sorted-subset datasets indicated that sequencing was incomplete. Because the study included only a small number of donors, the genetic and exposure-history diversity represented was limited.

TCR CDR3 regions were amplified from genomic DNA by multiplex PCR using the deep immunoSEQ assay. Genomic DNA extracted from each cell subset was distributed evenly over all wells of several immunoSEQ 96-well plates, and each plate served as one replicate. Each replicate PCR for sorted subsets received approximately 220 ng genomic DNA, equal to tens of thousands of T cell genomes. Purified libraries were quantified with a Qubit 3.0 fluorometer, sized on a Bioanalyzer 2100, and re-quantified with the KAPA Library Quantification kit. Every immunoSEQ 96-well plate was sequenced on a separate single-read 150-cycle Illumina NextSeq 550 flow cell. As for the original processing: The immunoSEQ output contained only junctional sequences without quality scores, so filtering could not match that applied to full-length reads. To assign V/J genes and CDR3, sequences were annotated using PyIR, a Python wrapper for IgBLAST v1.9, with IMGT germline references. Reads were removed for weak V/J assignments (E-value above 1e-6), missing CDR3, stop codons, out-of-frame junctions, or ambiguous translated residues. A V3J clonotype was defined by an identical inferred V gene, J gene, and CDR3 amino acid sequence. The percentage overlap between two repertoires was calculated by dividing the number of shared unique clonotypes by the size of the smaller repertoire. Richness of each repertoire was evaluated using RTK rarefaction, the Chao1 estimator, and Recon v2.1 estimates of unobserved clonotypes. Generation probabilities were computed with OLGA for all TCRbeta clonotypes obtained by the gDNA method from several donors. TCRdb holds this immuneACCESS table with in-frame rearrangements only. Some clones are missing; in checked studies, unresolved V genes explain under half, and the rest has no known cause. For V, J and clone size, that table is used; D and trimming come from the DNA. Counted in this sample were about 2.4 million clones; 85% to 95% of them appeared once. The top ten clones comprise around 0.14% of the sample.

As regards this clone: Which antigen it targets is not known. The input lacks base qualities; no much larger clone sits a single base away. Within the sample, other DNA sequences also encode this same CDR3.

Donors were healthy HIV-negative adults with no recently reported acute infections or vaccinations. All donors were Caucasian adults living in Nashville, Tennessee, USA. CD4+ T cells were enriched by magnetic negative selection, after which naive cells were positively selected on CD45RA and the negative fraction was taken as the memory subset. After blood collection by leukapheresis, PBMCs were isolated using Ficoll-Histopaque density gradient centrifugation and then cryopreserved in the vapor phase of liquid nitrogen. Purity and quantity of every magnetically sorted T cell population were checked by analytical flow cytometry. Genomic DNA was isolated from every sorted fraction and measured by UV absorbance on a Nanodrop 2000c. Sequences were obtained from naive CD4+ T cells sorted from blood. What the cell subset or site label conveys for this sample: CD45RA+ positively selected. This receptor was identified in a man younger than 35 in good health.

The base sequence is TGTGCCATCAGTGACAGGGGCACAGATACGCAGTATTTT. This sequence encodes CAISDRGTDTQYF. The sequence links TRBV10-3 to TRBJ2-3; TRBD1 is a possible D gene, resting on 5 matching bases. The CDR3 measures 13 amino acids from cysteine to phenylalanine. Of all the DNA, just the CDR3 is kept, 39 bases in frame from base 1. V and J are truncated by 3 bases and 1 base respectively, leaving an intervening sequence of 5 bases. The germline V gene encodes CDR1 ENHRY and CDR2 SYGVKD.